This TCR beta chain is drawn from a study of spatial heterogeneity in lung cancer. Germline V CDR1 and CDR2: KGHSH, LQKENI. The CDR3 loop spans 14 amino acids. J was trimmed by 4 bases and V by 7 bases; bases with no gene match: 8. The table lists this clonotype with many counts. Individual TCR cDNA molecules each bore their own unique molecular identifier. TCRdb re-called the 5' RACE reads through MiXCR, storing one row per CDR3 protein. Among 9,500 to 11,000 distinct CDR3 sequences listed, 6% to 6.5% were seen once. Time point denoted: sample taken at primary tumor resection. Donation came from around 77 patients with untreated early-stage non-small cell lung cancer. Unsorted whole RNA of tumor, nontumor lung or frozen PBMC was sequenced.

The receptor was isolated from a male donor with early-stage non-small cell lung cancer. The input for sequencing was PBMCs, taken at surgery. This chain uses TRBV18 with TRBJ2-7; 9 bases are a match to TRBD1. The CDR3 protein is CASYPGQGNYEQYF. CDR3 in DNA: TGTGCCAGCTACCCGGGACAGGGTAATTACGAGCAGTACTTC. The complete variable domain, with remaining parts taken from reference TRBV18 and TRBJ2-7, reads NAGVMQNPRHLVRRRGQEARLRCSPMKGHSHVYWYRQLPEEGLKFMVYLQKENIIDESGMPKERFSAEFPKEGPSILRIQQVVRGDSAAYFCASYPGQGNYEQYFGPGTRLTVT.